These T cell receptor beta chains were read from a single sample in a study of blood T cell repertoires in COVID-19. Clones were sequenced by immunoSEQ multiplex PCR, and TCRdb holds only the in-frame ones, with some missing. The sample lists roughly 290,000 clones; around 85% were seen once. Sequencing was done on a sample of peripheral blood. Receptors were obtained from a human donor with COVID-19, enrolled during active disease. The donor label of this sample is uncertain. The CDR3 runs from the conserved cysteine through the conserved F or W. A D gene is named only where the DNA matches it firmly. Clone size, where shown, is once, few, many, or a class for clones that have expanded.

>once|TRBJ1-6|TRBV6-5|-
CASSRQANSPLHF
TGTGCCAGCAGTAGACAGGCTAATTCACCCCTCCACTTT
>-|TRBJ2-1|TRBV6-5|TRBD2
CAATGTSGLGEQFF
TGTGCCGCTACAGGGACTAGCGGTTTAGGGGAGCAGTTCTTC
>-|TRBJ2-1|TRBV4-3|TRBD2
CASSQKKREYREQFF
TGCGCCAGCAGCCAAAAGAAGCGGGAGTATCGTGAGCAGTTCTTC
>few|TRBJ2-7|TRBV6-5|TRBD1
CASSTLEGASVQYF
TGTGCCAGCAGTACCCTAGAGGGGGCATCTGTGCAGTACTTC
>-|TRBJ1-1|TRBV27|TRBD1
CASSPRDRGLGAFF
TGTGCCAGCAGTCCTAGGGACAGGGGGCTGGGAGCTTTCTTT
>few|TRBJ2-7|TRBV28|TRBD1
CAIGTGDSYEQYF
TGTGCGATCGGGACAGGGGATTCCTACGAGCAGTACTTC
>-|TRBJ1-4|TRBV3-1/TRBV3-2|-
CASSQGWSSRGLNEKLFF
TGTGCCAGCAGCCAAGGGTGGTCTTCCCGGGGACTTAATGAAAAACTGTTTTTT
>-|TRBJ2-1|TRBV7-9|TRBD2
CASSLGGLAGGGSYNEQFF
TGTGCCAGCAGCTTAGGGGGACTAGCGGGAGGGGGCTCCTACAATGAGCAGTTCTTC
>few|TRBJ2-5|TRBV19|TRBD2
CASSIPTTSGNWETQYF
TGTGCCAGTAGTATCCCCACGACTAGCGGGAATTGGGAGACCCAGTACTTC
>-|TRBJ2-1|TRBV6-5|-
CASSRGSSSYNEQFF
TGTGCCAGCAGTAGGGGGTCCAGCTCCTACAATGAGCAGTTCTTC
>-|TRBJ1-3|TRBV3-1/TRBV3-2|-
CASSRTQTSSGNTIYF
TGTGCCAGCAGCCGGACTCAGACGTCCTCTGGAAACACCATATATTTT
>-|TRBJ2-7|TRBV11-2|-
CASSLADEQYF
TGTGCCAGCAGCCTCGCGGACGAGCAGTACTTC
>once|TRBJ1-2|TRBV28|-
CASSFGGDYGYTF
TGTGCCAGCAGTTTCGGAGGGGACTATGGCTACACCTTC
>-|TRBJ2-2|TRBV18|-
CASSPQGDFTGELFF
TGTGCCAGCTCACCACAGGGGGATTTCACCGGGGAGCTGTTTTTT
>once|TRBJ1-4|TRBV7-9|-
CASSRSGGERLFF
TGTGCCAGCAGTCGTTCGGGGGGAGAAAGACTGTTTTTT
>once|TRBJ1-2|TRBV4-3|TRBD1
CASRQGAGGYTF
TGCGCCAGCAGACAGGGGGCAGGGGGCTACACCTTC
>once|TRBJ2-5|TRBV11-2|TRBD1
CASSPGQGETQYF
TGTGCCAGCAGCCCTGGACAGGGGGAGACCCAGTACTTC
>-|TRBJ1-5|TRBV11-2|TRBD1
CASSLGGTGTGQPQHF
TGTGCCAGCAGCTTAGGAGGGACAGGGACGGGTCAGCCCCAGCATTTT
>-|TRBJ1-3|TRBV5-4|TRBD1
CASSYDGQVRGSGNTIYF
TGTGCCAGCAGCTATGATGGACAGGTCCGGGGCTCTGGAAACACCATATATTTT
>-|TRBJ2-7|TRBV5-1|TRBD2
CASSWGTSSEQYF
TGCGCCAGCAGCTGGGGGACTAGCAGCGAGCAGTACTTC
>few|TRBJ1-2|TRBV18|-
CASSPGVRWDGYTF
TGTGCCAGCTCACCGGGAGTCCGCTGGGATGGCTACACCTTC
>-|TRBJ2-7|TRBV28|-
CASSSPIHASYEQYF
TGTGCCAGCAGTTCACCCATACATGCTTCCTACGAGCAGTACTTC
>-|TRBJ2-2|TRBV6-5|-
CASSPGATTGELFF
TGTGCCAGCAGCCCAGGGGCTACCACCGGGGAGCTGTTTTTT
>-|TRBJ2-7|TRBV18|TRBD2
CASSPGPAGGAYEQYF
TGTGCCAGCTCACCGGGCCCGGCGGGAGGTGCCTACGAGCAGTACTTC
>few|TRBJ1-2|TRBV28|-
CASTGLFFQANYGYTF
TGTGCCAGCACAGGGCTATTTTTCCAAGCTAACTATGGCTACACCTTC
>-|TRBJ2-1|TRBV6-4|TRBD2
CASSTNHLAAGHNEQFF
TGTGCCAGCAGTACCAACCACCTAGCGGCGGGCCACAATGAGCAGTTCTTC